A selection of T cell receptor beta chains follows, all from one sample in a study of blood T cell repertoires in COVID-19. The method was immunoSEQ multiplex PCR; TCRdb's version includes in-frame clones alone and lacks a portion of them. The sample records 500,000 or so clones, roughly 87% being singletons. The specimen was PBMCs or T cells enriched from blood (not recorded which). The source is a woman between 18 and 29 years old who had recovered from COVID-19. Each CDR3 is given with its conserved first and last residue. Each record gives: CDR3 DNA, CDR3 protein, J gene, clone size, CDR3 length, D gene, V gene. The D gene is left open where the match is weak. Where a row states a size, it is once, few, many or the class of an expanded clone; other rows omit it.

cdr3_nt: TGTGCCAGCAGCCAAGATGGAGGGACAGGGGGCTCTGAGCAGTTCTTC
cdr3_aa: CASSQDGGTGGSEQFF
j_call: TRBJ2-1
clone_size: -
cdr3_length: 16
d_call: TRBD1
v_call: TRBV4-2

cdr3_nt: TGTGCCAGTAGCCCGGGACAGGGGGTCAATGAGCAGTTCTTC
cdr3_aa: CASSPGQGVNEQFF
j_call: TRBJ2-1
clone_size: -
cdr3_length: 14
d_call: TRBD1
v_call: TRBV19

cdr3_nt: TGCAGCGTTGAAGGGCTCGGGAATGAGCAGTTCTTC
cdr3_aa: CSVEGLGNEQFF
j_call: TRBJ2-1
clone_size: -
cdr3_length: 12
d_call: -
v_call: TRBV29-1

cdr3_nt: TGCGCCAGCAGTGATGGCCAAGACAATGAGCAGTTCTTC
cdr3_aa: CASSDGQDNEQFF
j_call: TRBJ2-1
clone_size: -
cdr3_length: 13
d_call: -
v_call: TRBV10-1

cdr3_nt: TGCGCCAGCAGCTTGGGGCAGGCCGCAGGAGCTTTCTTT
cdr3_aa: CASSLGQAAGAFF
j_call: TRBJ1-1
clone_size: -
cdr3_length: 13
d_call: -
v_call: TRBV5-1

cdr3_nt: TGTGCCAGCAGCTTTTTAGCAGGGCATACTGAAGCTTTCTTT
cdr3_aa: CASSFLAGHTEAFF
j_call: TRBJ1-1
clone_size: -
cdr3_length: 14
d_call: -
v_call: TRBV11-2

cdr3_nt: TGTGCCAGCTCACCCCCGGACAGGGAATATGGCTACACCTTC
cdr3_aa: CASSPPDREYGYTF
j_call: TRBJ1-2
clone_size: -
cdr3_length: 14
d_call: TRBD1
v_call: TRBV18

cdr3_nt: TGTGCCAGCAGCCATCAGGCGAGGGGACAGGGCTACACCTTC
cdr3_aa: CASSHQARGQGYTF
j_call: TRBJ1-2
clone_size: few
cdr3_length: 14
d_call: TRBD1
v_call: TRBV7-9

cdr3_nt: TGTGCCAGCAAGGTCAATCGGGATCAGCCCCAGCATTTT
cdr3_aa: CASKVNRDQPQHF
j_call: TRBJ1-5
clone_size: -
cdr3_length: 13
d_call: -
v_call: TRBV6-5

cdr3_nt: TGCGCCCCCCCCGACAGCTATAATTCACCCCTCCACTTT
cdr3_aa: CAPPDSYNSPLHF
j_call: TRBJ1-6
clone_size: -
cdr3_length: 13
d_call: -
v_call: TRBV10-1

cdr3_nt: TGCGCCAGCAGCCGAGTACTCGACCGGGACAAAAATTCACCCCTCCACTTT
cdr3_aa: CASSRVLDRDKNSPLHF
j_call: TRBJ1-6
clone_size: -
cdr3_length: 17
d_call: -
v_call: TRBV4-1

cdr3_nt: TGCGCCAGCAGCCCGGACAGGGCCACTGAAGCTTTCTTT
cdr3_aa: CASSPDRATEAFF
j_call: TRBJ1-1
clone_size: -
cdr3_length: 13
d_call: TRBD1
v_call: TRBV5-1

cdr3_nt: TGTGCCAGCAGTCTCGGGACAGAGTATGGCTACACCTTC
cdr3_aa: CASSLGTEYGYTF
j_call: TRBJ1-2
clone_size: -
cdr3_length: 13
d_call: TRBD1
v_call: TRBV6-5

cdr3_nt: TGTGCCAGCAGCCAAGAGAGCGGGGGGGCCGAAAGGGCCGGGGAGCTGTTTTTT
cdr3_aa: CASSQESGGAERAGELFF
j_call: TRBJ2-2
clone_size: -
cdr3_length: 18
d_call: TRBD2
v_call: TRBV3-1/TRBV3-2

cdr3_nt: TGTGCCAGTTCGAAAGGGGATACTAATGAAAAACTGTTTTTT
cdr3_aa: CASSKGDTNEKLFF
j_call: TRBJ1-4
clone_size: -
cdr3_length: 14
d_call: -
v_call: TRBV28

cdr3_nt: TGTGCCAGCACCCTACAGGGTGTCGGGACAGATACGCAGTATTTT
cdr3_aa: CASTLQGVGTDTQYF
j_call: TRBJ2-3
clone_size: -
cdr3_length: 15
d_call: -
v_call: TRBV27

cdr3_nt: TGTGCCTGGAGTGCCTTAACTAGCACAGATACGCAGTATTTT
cdr3_aa: CAWSALTSTDTQYF
j_call: TRBJ2-3
clone_size: -
cdr3_length: 14
d_call: -
v_call: TRBV30

cdr3_nt: TGTGCCAGCAGCCGGGGACAAACCACCTACTTGAACACTGAAGCTTTCTTT
cdr3_aa: CASSRGQTTYLNTEAFF
j_call: TRBJ1-1
clone_size: -
cdr3_length: 17
d_call: -
v_call: TRBV3-1/TRBV3-2

cdr3_nt: TGCGCCAGCAGCTTACTGACAGGGGCGAGGACTGAAGCTTTCTTT
cdr3_aa: CASSLLTGARTEAFF
j_call: TRBJ1-1
clone_size: -
cdr3_length: 15
d_call: TRBD1
v_call: TRBV5-1

cdr3_nt: TGTGCCAGCAGGACCCTCGGGGGTGGGTACGAGCAGTACTTC
cdr3_aa: CASRTLGGGYEQYF
j_call: TRBJ2-7
clone_size: once
cdr3_length: 14
d_call: -
v_call: TRBV11-2

cdr3_nt: TGTGCCAGCAGGGACAGGACTAGCACAGATACGCAGTATTTT
cdr3_aa: CASRDRTSTDTQYF
j_call: TRBJ2-3
clone_size: -
cdr3_length: 14
d_call: TRBD1
v_call: TRBV2

cdr3_nt: TGTGCCAGCACTCCTAGGGGAGGGAACACTGAAGCTTTCTTT
cdr3_aa: CASTPRGGNTEAFF
j_call: TRBJ1-1
clone_size: -
cdr3_length: 14
d_call: -
v_call: TRBV6-5

cdr3_nt: TGCGCCAGCAGCCAAGAAACGGGGGGCTCCGTTGAAAAACTGTTTTTT
cdr3_aa: CASSQETGGSVEKLFF
j_call: TRBJ1-4
clone_size: -
cdr3_length: 16
d_call: -
v_call: TRBV4-1

cdr3_nt: TGTGCCAGCAGGGGGAGTCTTAATGAAAAACTGTTTTTT
cdr3_aa: CASRGSLNEKLFF
j_call: TRBJ1-4
clone_size: once
cdr3_length: 13
d_call: -
v_call: TRBV2

cdr3_nt: TGTGCCAGCAGTTACTCGAAAGGGAGCAATGAGCAGTTCTTC
cdr3_aa: CASSYSKGSNEQFF
j_call: TRBJ2-1
clone_size: -
cdr3_length: 14
d_call: -
v_call: TRBV6-5

cdr3_nt: TGTGCCAGCAGCGCGGGGGGGAACCAAGAGACCCAGTACTTC
cdr3_aa: CASSAGGNQETQYF
j_call: TRBJ2-5
clone_size: -
cdr3_length: 14
d_call: TRBD2
v_call: TRBV9

cdr3_nt: TGTGCCAGCAGTGAAATGGGACATGGATTATCAGATACGCAGTATTTT
cdr3_aa: CASSEMGHGLSDTQYF
j_call: TRBJ2-3
clone_size: -
cdr3_length: 16
d_call: -
v_call: TRBV2

cdr3_nt: TGTGCCAGCAGTGAAGCGCGGAGGGTGGGACTGTTTTTT
cdr3_aa: CASSEARRVGLFF
j_call: TRBJ1-4
clone_size: -
cdr3_length: 13
d_call: -
v_call: TRBV2

cdr3_nt: TGTGCCAGTAGTATACAGGCGCATGAAAAACTGTTTTTT
cdr3_aa: CASSIQAHEKLFF
j_call: TRBJ1-4
clone_size: -
cdr3_length: 13
d_call: -
v_call: TRBV19

cdr3_nt: TGCGCCAGCAGCCTATCCGGGACAGCCCGGGAGCAGTTCTTC
cdr3_aa: CASSLSGTAREQFF
j_call: TRBJ2-1
clone_size: -
cdr3_length: 14
d_call: TRBD1
v_call: TRBV5-1

cdr3_nt: TGTGCCAGCAGCCTAAAGGGACAGGGGGATGGCTACACCTTC
cdr3_aa: CASSLKGQGDGYTF
j_call: TRBJ1-2
clone_size: -
cdr3_length: 14
d_call: TRBD1
v_call: TRBV5-4

cdr3_nt: TGTGCCAGCACCCGTCGCGAACAGTCCTATGGCTACACCTTC
cdr3_aa: CASTRREQSYGYTF
j_call: TRBJ1-2
clone_size: many
cdr3_length: 14
d_call: -
v_call: TRBV2

cdr3_nt: TGCGCCAGCAGCTTGGCCCAGGGCACGGGCACCGGGGAGCTGTTTTTT
cdr3_aa: CASSLAQGTGTGELFF
j_call: TRBJ2-2
clone_size: -
cdr3_length: 16
d_call: -
v_call: TRBV5-1

cdr3_nt: TGCGCCAGCAGCTCCCTATACCTAACCGGGACAGGAGGTTTCTCTGGAAACACCATATATTTT
cdr3_aa: CASSSLYLTGTGGFSGNTIYF
j_call: TRBJ1-3
clone_size: -
cdr3_length: 21
d_call: TRBD1
v_call: TRBV5-1

cdr3_nt: TGTGCCAGCAGTCTCTACAGGGGGCCTGGAGCTTTCTTT
cdr3_aa: CASSLYRGPGAFF
j_call: TRBJ1-1
clone_size: -
cdr3_length: 13
d_call: TRBD1
v_call: TRBV6-5

cdr3_nt: TGTGCCAGCAGCCGGGACTATGAAGAATATGAGCAGTTCTTC
cdr3_aa: CASSRDYEEYEQFF
j_call: TRBJ2-1
clone_size: -
cdr3_length: 14
d_call: TRBD2
v_call: TRBV2

cdr3_nt: TGCAGCGTTGCAAGAGAGGGCCGACGCTACGAGCAGTACTTC
cdr3_aa: CSVAREGRRYEQYF
j_call: TRBJ2-7
clone_size: -
cdr3_length: 14
d_call: -
v_call: TRBV29-1